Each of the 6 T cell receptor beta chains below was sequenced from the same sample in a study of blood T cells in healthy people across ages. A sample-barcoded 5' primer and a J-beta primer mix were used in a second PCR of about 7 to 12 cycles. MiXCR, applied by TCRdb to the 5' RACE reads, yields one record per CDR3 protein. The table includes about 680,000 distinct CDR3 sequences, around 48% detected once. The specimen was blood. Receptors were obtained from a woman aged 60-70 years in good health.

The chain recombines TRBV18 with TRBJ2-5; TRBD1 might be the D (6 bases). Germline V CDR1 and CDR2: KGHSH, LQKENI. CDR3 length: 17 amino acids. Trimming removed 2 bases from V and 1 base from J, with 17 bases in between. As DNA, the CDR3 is TGTGCCAGCTCACCAAACAACAGGGAAAGCCGCCAAGAGACCCAGTACTTC. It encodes CASSPNNRESRQETQYF.

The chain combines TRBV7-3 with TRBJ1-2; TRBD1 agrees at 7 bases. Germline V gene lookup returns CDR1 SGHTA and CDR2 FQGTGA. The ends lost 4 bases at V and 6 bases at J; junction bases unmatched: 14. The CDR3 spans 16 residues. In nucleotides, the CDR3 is TGTGCCAGCAGCTGGGGGGGCTCAGGGGGACTCAATGGCTACACCTTC. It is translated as CASSWGGSGGLNGYTF.

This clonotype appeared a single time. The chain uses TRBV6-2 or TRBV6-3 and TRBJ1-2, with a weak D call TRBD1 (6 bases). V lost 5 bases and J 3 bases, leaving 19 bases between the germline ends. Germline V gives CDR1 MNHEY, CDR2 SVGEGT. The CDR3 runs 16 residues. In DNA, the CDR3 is TGTGCCAGCAGTCCCATTAAGGACAGTAACTACTATGGCTACACCTTC. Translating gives CASSPIKDSNYYGYTF.

The CDR3 DNA is TGTGCCAGCAGCCGCCCCGGGGACACTGAAGCTTTCTTT. Its translation is CASSRPGDTEAFF. The chain links TRBV5-6 to TRBJ1-1; D unclear. Germline CDR1 and CDR2: SGHDT and YYEEEE. V was pared by 4 bases and J by 3 bases, with 10 bases between. CDR3 size: 13 residues.

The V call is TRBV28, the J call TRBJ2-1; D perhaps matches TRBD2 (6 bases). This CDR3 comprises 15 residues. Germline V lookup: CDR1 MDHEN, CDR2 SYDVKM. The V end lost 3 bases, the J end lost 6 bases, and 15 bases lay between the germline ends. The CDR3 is CASSLAKLAPNEQFF. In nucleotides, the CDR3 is TGTGCCAGCAGTTTGGCTAAGCTAGCGCCCAATGAGCAGTTCTTC.

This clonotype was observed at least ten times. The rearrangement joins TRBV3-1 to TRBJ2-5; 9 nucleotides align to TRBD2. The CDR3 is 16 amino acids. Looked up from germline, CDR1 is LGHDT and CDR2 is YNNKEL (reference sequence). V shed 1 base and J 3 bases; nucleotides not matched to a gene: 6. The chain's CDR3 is CASSQAWLAGKETQYF. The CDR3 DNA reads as TGTGCCAGCAGCCAAGCTTGGCTAGCGGGGAAAGAGACCCAGTACTTC.